This T cell receptor (beta chain) was captured by sequencing in a study of human T cells and chemical hapten exposure. On the study more broadly: The cohort included alopecia areata under or over 50% scalp, totalis and universalis.

The CDR3 is 14 amino acids. The germline V and J ends were trimmed by 6 bases and 2 bases, with 13 bases remaining between them. The germline CDR1 and CDR2 sequences are MDHEN and SYDVKM. TCRdb re-derived calls from the RACE reads in MiXCR, one entry per CDR3 protein. Of roughly 200,000 distinct CDR3 sequences listed, around 25% are singletons. Time point reported: patch test 3, about 24 weeks after DPC sensitization. This sample's treatment: therapeutic diphenylcyclopropenone sensitization with weekly scalp DPC. This clonotype was picked up a small number of times. The antigen remains undetermined. Study findings and constraints: TCRs whose frequency exceeded 1 in 1000 remained the same following DPC sensitization.

The chain uses TRBV28 and TRBJ2-5; TRBD1 might be the D (6 bases). The receptor was isolated from a woman between 35 and 50 years old with alopecia areata. Some clones in this sample may be carry-over from other donors' samples. The sample here was whole blood, taken in connection with sensitization to the hapten diphenylcyclopropenone (DPC). The CDR3 sequence: CASSHRDTQETQYF. The CDR3 bases are TGTGCCAGCAGCCACCGGGACACTCAAGAGACCCAGTACTTC.